The 8 T cell receptor beta chains below come from one sample, sequenced in a study of CD8+CD57+ T cells in acquired aplastic anemia. Researchers used genomic DNA as the template to profile TCR beta VDJ and CDR3. TCRdb reprocessed the reads with MiXCR, giving one entry per CDR3 protein. The table shows approximately 250,000 distinct CDR3 sequences, with about 80% occurring only once. Before being chosen for sequencing, patients had shown CD8+CD57+ cell expansion by flow cytometry. The specimen sequenced was sorted CD4+, CD8+, or CD8+CD57+ T cells (not recorded which) from PBMCs. The source is a human donor with aplastic anemia.

Only one count was recorded for this clonotype. One junction end does not reproduce the germline sequence, and a read error may be involved. This rearrangement joins TRBV7-3 to TRBJ2-1; possibly TRBD2 for D (5 bases). The CDR3 sequence is 13 residues long. CDR1 is SGHTA and CDR2 is FQGTGA in the germline V gene. This CDR3 is CASSFEGSYTESF. DNA for the CDR3: TGTGCCAGCAGCTTTGAGGGTTCGTACACTGAGTCTTTC.

This chain's CDR3 is CASSTSTGGTEAFF. The DNA of the CDR3 is TGTGCCAGCAGCACCTCGACAGGGGGCACTGAAGCTTTCTTT. The chain employs TRBV13 and TRBJ1-1; 9 bases are shared with TRBD1. Germline CDR1 PRHDT, CDR2 FYEKMQ (reference sequence). The CDR3 is made up of 14 amino acids. J was trimmed by 4 bases and V by 5 bases; bases with no gene match: 5.

Points on this clonotype: A read error is likely, as this CDR3 ends without the conserved phenylalanine or tryptophan. No DNA is shown, since the ends of the CDR3 on it are uncertain; the CDR3 is the one TCRdb lists. The chain couples TRBV7-8 to TRBJ2-3. Germline V lookup: CDR1 SGHVS, CDR2 FQNEAQ. The CDR3 spans 13 residues, counting both ends. The CDR3 region is CASSLAGADKTQY.

Comments on this clonotype: Sequence at one end of the junction differs from germline and may be a read error. The V gene is TRBV7-3, the J gene TRBJ2-3; 8 bases align to TRBD2. This CDR3 spans 13 amino acids. Germline values: CDR1 SGHTA, CDR2 FQGTGA. The CDR3 here is CASRAGGGGTENF. The CDR3 nucleotides are TGTGCCAGCAGGGCCGGGGGGGGGGGTACAGAGAATTTT.

As concerns this clonotype: Compared with germline, one end of the junction differs, possibly owing to a read error. The chain has TRBV7-7 and TRBJ1-2; D unclear. The CDR3 runs 14 residues. In germline, CDR1 is SSHAT, CDR2 FNYEAQ (reference sequence). For the CDR3, the DNA is TGTGCTAGCAGCCTCCGGTCAAGTAACTATGGCTACACCTTC. Amino acid sequence: CASSLRSSNYGYTF.

V is TRBV7-8 and J is TRBJ1-6; no clear D gene. This CDR3 is 13 amino acids long. V dropped 8 bases and J dropped 0 bases, with 5 bases sitting between them. Germline CDR1 reads SGHVS; CDR2 reads FQNEAQ. CDR3 sequence: CASLGSYNSPLHF. The CDR3 bases are TGTGCCAGCCTCGGCTCCTATAATTCACCCCTCCACTTT.

The rearrangement uses TRBV5-6 and TRBJ1-2; D is unresolved. Trimming cost V 0 bases and J 2 bases, with 8 bases left between them. CDR3 length: 14 residues. The germline gives CDR1 SGHDT, CDR2 YYEEEE. CDR3 DNA: TGTGCCAGCAGCTTGGGTTCCCTAAACTATGGCTACACCTTC. Translated, it gives CASSLGSLNYGYTF.

For this clonotype: A read error may account for a junction end that differs from germline. The chain joins TRBV7-9 to TRBJ2-3, with D unclear. The CDR3 has 14 residues. Germline CDR1 reads SEHNR; CDR2 reads FQNEAQ (reference sequence). Here the CDR3 reads CASSFQRNGQAEQF. CDR3 DNA sequence: TGTGCCAGCAGCTTTCAAAGAAACGGTCAGGCTGAGCAGTTT.